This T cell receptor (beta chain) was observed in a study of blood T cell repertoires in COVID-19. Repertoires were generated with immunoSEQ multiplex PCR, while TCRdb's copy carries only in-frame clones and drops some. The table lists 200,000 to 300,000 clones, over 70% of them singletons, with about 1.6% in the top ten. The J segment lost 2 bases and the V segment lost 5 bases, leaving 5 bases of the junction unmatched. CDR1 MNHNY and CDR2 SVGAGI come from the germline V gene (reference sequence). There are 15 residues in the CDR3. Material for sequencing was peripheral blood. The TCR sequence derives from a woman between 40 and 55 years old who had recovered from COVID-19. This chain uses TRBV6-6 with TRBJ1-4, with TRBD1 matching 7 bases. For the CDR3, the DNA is TGTGCCAGCAGTCGACAGGGAGGGACTAATGAAAAACTGTTTTTT. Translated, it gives CASSRQGGTNEKLFF.